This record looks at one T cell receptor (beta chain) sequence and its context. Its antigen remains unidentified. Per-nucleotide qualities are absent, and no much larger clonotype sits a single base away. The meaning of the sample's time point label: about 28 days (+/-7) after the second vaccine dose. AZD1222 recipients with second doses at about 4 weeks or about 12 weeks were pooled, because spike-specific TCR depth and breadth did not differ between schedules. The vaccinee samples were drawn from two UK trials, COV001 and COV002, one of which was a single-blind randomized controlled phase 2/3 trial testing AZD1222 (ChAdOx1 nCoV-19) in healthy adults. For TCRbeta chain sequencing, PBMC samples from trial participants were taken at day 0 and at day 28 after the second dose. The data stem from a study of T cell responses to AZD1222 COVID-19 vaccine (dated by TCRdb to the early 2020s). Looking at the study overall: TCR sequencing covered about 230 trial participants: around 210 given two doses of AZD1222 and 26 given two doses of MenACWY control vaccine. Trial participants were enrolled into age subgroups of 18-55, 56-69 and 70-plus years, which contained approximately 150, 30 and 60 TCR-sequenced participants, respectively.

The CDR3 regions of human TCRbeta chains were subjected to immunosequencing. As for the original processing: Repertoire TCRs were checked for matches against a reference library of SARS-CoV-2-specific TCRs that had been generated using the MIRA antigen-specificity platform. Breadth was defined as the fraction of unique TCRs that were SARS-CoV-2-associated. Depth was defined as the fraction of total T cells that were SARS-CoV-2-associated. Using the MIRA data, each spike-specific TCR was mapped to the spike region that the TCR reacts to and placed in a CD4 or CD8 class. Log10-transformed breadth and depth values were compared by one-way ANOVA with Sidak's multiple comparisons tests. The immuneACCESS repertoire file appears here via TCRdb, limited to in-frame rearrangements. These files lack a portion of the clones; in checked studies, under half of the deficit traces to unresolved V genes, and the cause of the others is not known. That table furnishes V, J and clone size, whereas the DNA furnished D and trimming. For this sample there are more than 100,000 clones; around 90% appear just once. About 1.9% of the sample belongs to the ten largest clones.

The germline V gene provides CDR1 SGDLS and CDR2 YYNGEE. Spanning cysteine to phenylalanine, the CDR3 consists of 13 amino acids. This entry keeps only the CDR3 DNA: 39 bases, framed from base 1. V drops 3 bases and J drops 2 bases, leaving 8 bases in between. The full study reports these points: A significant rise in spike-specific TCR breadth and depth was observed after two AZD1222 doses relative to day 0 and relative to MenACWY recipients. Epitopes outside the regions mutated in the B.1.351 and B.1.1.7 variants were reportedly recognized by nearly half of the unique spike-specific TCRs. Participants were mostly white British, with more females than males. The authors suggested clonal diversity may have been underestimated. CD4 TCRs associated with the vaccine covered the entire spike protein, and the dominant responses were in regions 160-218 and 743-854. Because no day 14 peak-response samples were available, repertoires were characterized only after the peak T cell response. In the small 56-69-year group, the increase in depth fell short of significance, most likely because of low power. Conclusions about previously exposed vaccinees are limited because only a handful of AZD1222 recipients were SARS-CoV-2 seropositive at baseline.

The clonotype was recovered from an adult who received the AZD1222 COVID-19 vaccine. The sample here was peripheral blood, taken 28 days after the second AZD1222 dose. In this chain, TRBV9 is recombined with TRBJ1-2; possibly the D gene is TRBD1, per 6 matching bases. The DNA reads TGTGCCAGCAGCGCTGACAGGAACTATGGCTACACCTTC. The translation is CASSADRNYGYTF.